In this sample, the clone carrying this TCR beta chain turned up once. As yet, its antigen is unknown. TCRdb keeps only in-frame clones here, not all; method: immunoSEQ multiplex PCR. The table has 350,000 to 450,000 clones, 70% to 90% seen once; the top ten hold roughly 3.1%. Treatment meaning: roughly 19 received Ad26.COV2.S at low or high dose, single or two shots; roughly five received placebo; per-sample allocation not given. The investigators took samples on day 63 after the first vaccine or placebo injection. Trimming cost V 1 base and J 7 bases, with 19 bases left between them. The germline gives CDR1 LNHNV, CDR2 YYDKDF (reference sequence). The CDR3 is 16 amino acids. This sample was included in a study of Ad26.COV2.S vaccination and SARS-CoV-2 variants. The study, taken as a whole, reports: Compared with placebo recipients, vaccine recipients had higher spike-specific TCR breadth. The TCR breadth and depth analyses may have understated or missed part of the total T cell responses.

Sample: peripheral blood, taken in a trial of Ad26.COV2.S vaccine versus placebo. The gene calls are TRBV15 and TRBJ1-2; D is perhaps TRBD1 (6 bases). This receptor was taken from a person between 18 and 60 years old who received the Ad26.COV2.S COVID-19 vaccine or a placebo. The CDR3 loop reads CATSRGDGDMVRGYTF. For the CDR3, the DNA is TGTGCCACCAGCAGAGGGGACGGGGACATGGTGCGTGGCTACACCTTC.